The 26 T cell receptor beta chains reported below all come from one sample, sequenced in a study of T cells in Graves' hyperthyroidism and ophthalmopathy. What was amplified from RNA transcripts were TCR beta CDR3 regions. HTBI primers drove first-round RT-PCR of the TCR CDR3. TCRdb itself ran the multiplex PCR reads through MiXCR, one entry per CDR3 protein. The table has hundreds of thousands of distinct CDR3 sequences, roughly 46% seen once. What was sequenced was peripheral blood or thyroid tissue (not recorded which). The receptors shown here come from a woman aged 18 to 35 with Graves' hyperthyroidism.

Here the CDR3 DNA reads TGTGCCAGCAGCTACGACCCTATTCAGGGGCGCGTTTACGAGCAGTACTTC. It codes for CASSYDPIQGRVYEQYF. V is TRBV2 and J is TRBJ2-7; the D gene is possibly TRBD1 (6 bases). The CDR3 sequence is 17 residues long. CDR1 is SNHLY, CDR2 FYNNEI, per germline. V lost 6 bases, J lost 4 bases, and 25 bases lay in between.

This clonotype was counted many times. J is TRBJ1-2 and V is TRBV2; a possible D gene is TRBD1 (6 bases). Trimming left V 6 bases short and J 7 bases short, with 18 bases between. The germline CDR1 and CDR2 sequences are SNHLY and FYNNEI. The CDR3 is made up of 14 amino acids. This CDR3 is CASSPRMGAGGYTF. CDR3 nucleotides: TGTGCCAGCAGCCCAAGGATGGGGGCAGGTGGCTACACCTTC.

On this clonotype: The junction departs from the called germline gene at one end, perhaps through a read error. The chain is built from TRBV19 and TRBJ1-2, with D unresolved. The CDR3 extends over 15 amino acids. Germline V gives CDR1 LNHDA, CDR2 SQIVND (reference sequence). CDR3 in amino acids: CASSIIPRSNNGYTF. The DNA of the CDR3 is TGTGCCAGTAGTATCATCCCGAGATCTAACAATGGCTACACCTTC.

This clonotype was counted a few times. The chain joins TRBV9 to TRBJ1-3; unclear D gene. V lost 1 base to trimming and J lost 0 bases, with 8 bases between them. CDR1 SGDLS and CDR2 YYNGEE come from the germline V gene. CDR3 size: 15 residues. The CDR3: CASSVQGDSGNTIYF. Here the CDR3 DNA reads TGTGCCAGCAGCGTACAAGGCGACTCTGGAAACACCATATATTTT.

This clonotype was seen more than once but under ten times. CDR3 sequence (DNA): TGCAGCGCTAGAAATAGAAATGAAAAACTGTTTTTT. This translates into CSARNRNEKLFF. The V and J genes are TRBV29-1 and TRBJ1-4; D gene ambiguous. V dropped 7 bases and J dropped 5 bases, with 11 bases sitting between them. This CDR3 is built from 12 residues. The V gene's germline CDR1 is SQVTM and CDR2 ANQGSEA.

This clonotype showed up many times. V usage is TRBV7-8 and J usage is TRBJ1-2, with D possibly TRBD1 on 5 matching bases. The germline gives CDR1 SGHVS, CDR2 FQNEAQ. The V and J ends lost 0 bases and 4 bases respectively, with 12 bases between them. The CDR3 is 15 amino acids. CDR3 nucleotide sequence: TGTGCCAGCAGCTTAGCCTTCAGGGACCTCTATGGCTACACCTTC. The encoded protein is CASSLAFRDLYGYTF.

This rearrangement joins TRBV10-3 to TRBJ1-5; 10 nucleotides align to TRBD1. V dropped 11 bases and J dropped 1; count of bases not matched to a gene: 2. Germline V gives CDR1 ENHRY, CDR2 SYGVKD. The CDR3 loop spans 13 amino acids. CDR3 loop: CAWDRGSNQPQHF. Written as DNA, the CDR3 is TGTGCCTGGGACAGGGGAAGCAATCAGCCCCAGCATTTT.

This chain connects TRBV7-2 to TRBJ1-6; perhaps TRBD1 as D (5 bases). The length of the CDR3 is 15 residues. Germline V CDR1 and CDR2: SGHTA, FQGNSA. Trimming shortened V by 5 bases and J by 8 bases, and 16 bases separated the two germline ends. CDR3 amino acids: CASSALNGGDSPLHF. The CDR3, as DNA: TGTGCCAGCAGCGCACTAAACGGGGGAGATTCACCCCTCCACTTT. The whole variable domain, remainder taken from reference TRBV7-2 and TRBJ1-6, is GAGVSQSPSNKVTEKGKDVELRCDPISGHTALYWYRQSLGQGLEFLIYFQGNSAPDKSGLPSDRFSAERTGGSVSTLTIQRTQQEDSAVYLCASSALNGGDSPLHFGNGTRLTVT.

The chain has TRBV20-1 and TRBJ1-2, with 8 bases lining up with TRBD1. CDR3 length: 12 amino acids. Germline CDR1 and CDR2: DFQATT and SNEGSKA (reference sequence). CDR3 residues: CSPDRGGYGYTF. DNA for the CDR3: TGCAGCCCTGACAGGGGTGGCTATGGCTACACCTTC.

This clonotype has ten or more counts. The chain employs TRBV12-3 or TRBV12-4 and TRBJ2-5; 7 nucleotides line up with TRBD2. Germline trimming cut 5 bases from V and 2 bases from J; bases unmatched to any gene: 5. The CDR3 totals 14 residues. In DNA, the CDR3 is TGTGCCAGCAGTCGGGGGAGGGAACAAGAGACCCAGTACTTC. Protein sequence: CASSRGREQETQYF.

The V and J genes are TRBV7-2 and TRBJ2-7; TRBD2 matches 7 bases. With 5 bases clipped from V and 5 bases from J, the junction kept 3 bases outside the gene matches. This CDR3 has 12 amino acids. CDR1 and CDR2 (germline): SGHTA, FQGNSA. The DNA of the CDR3 is TGTGCCAGCAGCCCAGGACTAGACGAGCAGTACTTC. Its translation is CASSPGLDEQYF.

This clonotype appeared a few times. This rearrangement joins TRBV9 to TRBJ1-2; 8 positions match TRBD1. The CDR3 has 13 residues. Per germline, CDR1 SGDLS and CDR2 YYNGEE. J was trimmed by 3 bases and V by 4 bases; bases with no gene match: 2. For the CDR3, the DNA is TGTGCCAGCAGCCAGGGGGCTTACTATGGCTACACCTTC. Translation: CASSQGAYYGYTF. Combining the CDR3 with reference TRBV9 and TRBJ1-2 gives the whole variable domain DSGVTQTPKHLITATGQRVTLRCSPRSGDLSVYWYQQSLDQGLQFLIQYYNGEERAKGNILERFSAQQFPDLHSELNLSSLELGDSALYFCASSQGAYYGYTFGSGTRLTVV.

The chain joins TRBV15 to TRBJ2-2, with 7 bases that match TRBD2. Germline V gene sequence: CDR1 LNHNV, CDR2 YYDKDF (reference sequence). This CDR3 is 17 amino acids long. With V trimmed by 7 bases and J by 4 bases, 15 bases remained unmatched. The CDR3, as DNA: TGTGCCACCAAGTTCGGTGGGAGGGTCCGATCCACCGGGGAGCTGTTTTTT. It encodes CATKFGGRVRSTGELFF.

The DNA for the CDR3 is TGTGCCAGCAGCGGGCGGACTAGCGGGAGGGCCAAGGAGCAGTACTTC. Its translation: CASSGRTSGRAKEQYF. The gene calls are TRBV7-9 and TRBJ2-7, with TRBD2 identical over 15 bases. J was trimmed by 7 bases and V by 5 bases; bases with no gene match: 9. In germline, CDR1 is SEHNR, CDR2 FQNEAQ (reference sequence). CDR3 length: 16 residues.

V gene TRBV25-1 combines with J gene TRBJ1-6, with a possible D match to TRBD1 (5 bases). This CDR3 is 15 amino acids long. CDR1 and CDR2 (germline): MGHDK, SYGVNS. The CDR3 DNA is TGTGCTAGAGTGTCGAGGGGCAACTATAATTCACCCCTCCACTTT. This gives the protein CARVSRGNYNSPLHF.

The J gene is TRBJ2-2, the V gene TRBV2, with TRBD2 matching over 8 bases. The length of the CDR3 is 14 residues. Germline assignment: CDR1 SNHLY and CDR2 FYNNEI. The V gene end was trimmed by 6 bases and the J gene end by 13 bases; junction bases not matched to a gene: 13. This CDR3 reads CASSPKIGGDGLFF. CDR3 sequence (DNA): TGTGCCAGCAGCCCCAAGATCGGGGGGGATGGGCTGTTTTTT. The variable domain in full, completed from reference TRBV2 and TRBJ2-2, reads EPEVTQTPSHQVTQMGQEVILRCVPISNHLYFYWYRQILGQKVEFLVSFYNNEISEKSEIFDDQFSVERPDGSNFTLKIRSTKLEDSAMYFCASSPKIGGDGLFFGEGSRLTVL.

The chain is built from TRBV10-3 and TRBJ1-6; D gene unclear. Deletions cut 7 bases from V and 9 bases from J, with 7 bases between. Germline CDR1 and CDR2: ENHRY and SYGVKD. The CDR3 consists of 11 residues. The CDR3 sequence: CAITWGSPLHF. The DNA for the CDR3 is TGTGCCATCACCTGGGGTTCACCCCTCCACTTT.

As regards this clonotype: The junction differs from germline at one of its ends, possibly a read error. The chain combines TRBV5-4 with TRBJ1-2; 9 bases agree with TRBD1. From germline, CDR1 is SGHNT and CDR2 YYREEE (reference sequence). CDR3 size: 14 residues. The CDR3 is CAGSTDRGLVGYTF. As DNA, the CDR3 is TGTGCCGGCAGCACCGACAGGGGGTTGGTTGGCTACACCTTC.

The chain carries TRBV25-1 and TRBJ1-6; the D gene is possibly TRBD1 (6 bases). Germline V CDR1 and CDR2: MGHDK, SYGVNS. Between the trimmed V and J ends, which lost 7 bases and 8 bases, there was a span of 12 bases. CDR3 size: 13 residues. The CDR3 DNA sequence: TGTGCCAGCACCACAGGGTTCGATTCACCCCTCCACTTT. It translates to CASTTGFDSPLHF.

This rearrangement joins TRBV29-1 to TRBJ1-2; D is perhaps TRBD1 (6 bases). The CDR3 is 12 residues long. Trimming shortened V by 8 bases and J by 5 bases, and 15 bases separated the two germline ends. Germline values: CDR1 SQVTM, CDR2 ANQGSEA. Here the CDR3 reads CSLGAGAYGYTF. The DNA of the CDR3 is TGCAGCTTGGGGGCAGGGGCTTATGGCTACACCTTC.

This clonotype was detected many times. The rearrangement uses TRBV5-8 and TRBJ1-1; D not resolved. Trimming stripped 0 bases from V and 11 bases from J, with 8 bases between. CDR1 is SGHTS, CDR2 YDEGEE, per germline. The length of the CDR3 is 11 residues. The CDR3 region is CASSLDGNAFF. The CDR3 bases are TGTGCCAGCAGCTTGGATGGAAATGCTTTCTTT.

There are a few counts of this clonotype. V usage is TRBV29-1 and J usage is TRBJ2-5, with TRBD1 matching 9 bases. The V and J ends lost 1 base and 4 bases, in that order; junction bases with no gene match: 10. The CDR3 runs to 16 residues. Germline CDR1 and CDR2: SQVTM and ANQGSEA. The CDR3 DNA is TGCAGCGTTGAAGGTGCCACAGGGGGCGAGGGAGAGACCCAGTACTTC. Encoded protein: CSVEGATGGEGETQYF. The whole variable domain, remainder taken from reference TRBV29-1 and TRBJ2-5, is SAVISQKPSRDICQRGTSLTIQCQVDSQVTMMFWYRQQPGQSLTLIATANQGSEATYESGFVIDKFPISRPNLTFSTLTVSNMSPEDSSIYLCSVEGATGGEGETQYFGPGTRLLVL.

This clonotype was counted a few times. At one boundary the junction diverges from the germline segment, which might be a read error. The V gene is TRBV2, the J gene TRBJ1-2; TRBD1 aligns across 8 bases. Germline-derived CDR1 and CDR2 are SNHLY and FYNNEI. The CDR3 length is 15 residues. CDR3 DNA sequence: TGTGCCAGCAGAGAAGGACAGGGTTTTCCTTATGGCTACACCTTC. It yields the protein CASREGQGFPYGYTF.

The rearrangement uses TRBV25-1 and TRBJ2-5; TRBD2 aligns across 7 bases. There are 16 residues in the CDR3. From germline, CDR1 is MGHDK and CDR2 SYGVNS. V lost 6 bases to trimming and J lost 5 bases; unmatched junction nucleotides: 15. In DNA form, the CDR3 reads TGTGCCAGCAGGGGAGGGGACCCCTTCGGATCGGAGACCCAGTACTTC. It codes for CASRGGDPFGSETQYF.

With respect to this clonotype: The junction shows a germline mismatch at one end, possibly a read error. The chain has TRBV25-1 and TRBJ1-2; 8 bases line up with TRBD1. The CDR3 length is 14 residues. The V gene's germline CDR1 is MGHDK and CDR2 SYGVNS. The CDR3 bases are TGTGCCAGCAGTGAATTACAGGGGGACTATGACTACACCTTC. Translated: CASSELQGDYDYTF.

This clonotype was counted many times. This chain joins TRBV5-5 and TRBJ1-1; D may be TRBD1 (5 bases). Between the trimmed V and J ends, which lost 2 bases and 10 bases, there was a span of 9 bases. The CDR3 runs 11 residues. Germline V CDR1 and CDR2: SGHKS, YYEKEE (reference sequence). CDR3 region: CASSFSGPAFF. In DNA, the CDR3 is TGTGCCAGCAGCTTTTCAGGGCCAGCTTTCTTT.